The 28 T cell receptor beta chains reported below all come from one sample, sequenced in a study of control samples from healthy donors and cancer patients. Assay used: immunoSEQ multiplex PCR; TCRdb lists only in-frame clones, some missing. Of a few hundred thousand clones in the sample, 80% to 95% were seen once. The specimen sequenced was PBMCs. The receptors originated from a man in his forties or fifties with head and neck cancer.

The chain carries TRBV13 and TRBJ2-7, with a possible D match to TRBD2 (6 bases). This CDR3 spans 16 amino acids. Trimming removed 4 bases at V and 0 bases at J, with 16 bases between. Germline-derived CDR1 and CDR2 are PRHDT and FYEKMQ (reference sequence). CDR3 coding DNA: TGTGCCAGCAGCTCGGGCGGGGACGCCCACTCCTACGAGCAGTACTTC. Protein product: CASSSGGDAHSYEQYF.

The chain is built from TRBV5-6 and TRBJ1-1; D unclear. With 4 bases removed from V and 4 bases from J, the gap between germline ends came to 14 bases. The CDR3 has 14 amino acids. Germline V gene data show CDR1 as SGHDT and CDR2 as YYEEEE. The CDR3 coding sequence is TGTGCCAGCAGCCTTACTGGACGTTTCACTGAAGCTTTCTTT. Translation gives CASSLTGRFTEAFF.

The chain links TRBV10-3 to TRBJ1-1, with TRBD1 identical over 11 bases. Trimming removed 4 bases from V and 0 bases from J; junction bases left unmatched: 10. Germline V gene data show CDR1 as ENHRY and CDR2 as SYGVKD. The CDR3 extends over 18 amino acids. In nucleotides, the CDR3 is TGTGCCATCAGTGTAAGAGCGGACAGGGGGCGGATGAACACTGAAGCTTTCTTT. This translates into CAISVRADRGRMNTEAFF.

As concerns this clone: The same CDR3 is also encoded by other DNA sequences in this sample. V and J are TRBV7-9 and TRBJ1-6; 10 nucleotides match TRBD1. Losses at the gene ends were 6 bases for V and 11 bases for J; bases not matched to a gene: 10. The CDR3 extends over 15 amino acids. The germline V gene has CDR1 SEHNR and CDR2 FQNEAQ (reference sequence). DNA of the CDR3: TGTGCCAGCAGTTATACGGACAGGGGGAGACCACCCCTCCACTTT. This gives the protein CASSYTDRGRPPLHF.

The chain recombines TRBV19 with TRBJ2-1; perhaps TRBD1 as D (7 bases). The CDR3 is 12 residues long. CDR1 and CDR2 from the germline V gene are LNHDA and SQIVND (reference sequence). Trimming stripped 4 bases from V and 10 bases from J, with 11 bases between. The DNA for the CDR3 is TGTGCCAGTAGTACAGGGGGGAGGGAGCAGTTCTTC. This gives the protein CASSTGGREQFF.

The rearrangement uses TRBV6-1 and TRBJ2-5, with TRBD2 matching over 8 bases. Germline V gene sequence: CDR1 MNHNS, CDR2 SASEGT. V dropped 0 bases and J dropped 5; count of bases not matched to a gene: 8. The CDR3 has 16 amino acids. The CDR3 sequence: CASSEALAGGLETQYF. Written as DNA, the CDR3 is TGTGCCAGCAGTGAAGCGTTGGCGGGGGGTTTGGAGACCCAGTACTTC.

The CDR3 region has the DNA TGTGCCAGCAGTTTATCCGGGGGCTACGAGCAGTACTTC. Translating it yields CASSLSGGYEQYF. The chain carries TRBV27 and TRBJ2-7, with a possible D match to TRBD2 (6 bases). The CDR3 totals 13 residues. The V gene lost 0 bases and the J gene lost 3 bases, with 6 bases spanning the gap. The germline CDR1 and CDR2 sequences are MNHEY and SMNVEV (reference sequence).

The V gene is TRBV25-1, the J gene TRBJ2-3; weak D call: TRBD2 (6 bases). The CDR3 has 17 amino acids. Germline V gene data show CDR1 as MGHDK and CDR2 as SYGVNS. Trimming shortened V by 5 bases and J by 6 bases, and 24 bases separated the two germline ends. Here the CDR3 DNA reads TGTGCCAGCAGTTACGGGAGTTCGAGTGGTGGATCTGATACGCAGTATTTT. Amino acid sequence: CASSYGSSSGGSDTQYF.

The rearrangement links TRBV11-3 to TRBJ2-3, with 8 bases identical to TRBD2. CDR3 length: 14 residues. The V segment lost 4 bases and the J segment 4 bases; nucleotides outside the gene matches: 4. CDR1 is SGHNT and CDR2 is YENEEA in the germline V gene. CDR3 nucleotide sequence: TGTGCCAGCAGCTCCGGGGGGGCCGCAGATACGCAGTATTTT. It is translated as CASSSGGAADTQYF.

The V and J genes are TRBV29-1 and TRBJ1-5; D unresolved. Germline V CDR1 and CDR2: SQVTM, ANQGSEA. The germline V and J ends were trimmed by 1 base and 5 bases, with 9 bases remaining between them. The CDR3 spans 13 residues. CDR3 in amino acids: CSVEVSGDQPQHF. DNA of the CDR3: TGCAGCGTTGAAGTCTCCGGGGATCAGCCCCAGCATTTT.

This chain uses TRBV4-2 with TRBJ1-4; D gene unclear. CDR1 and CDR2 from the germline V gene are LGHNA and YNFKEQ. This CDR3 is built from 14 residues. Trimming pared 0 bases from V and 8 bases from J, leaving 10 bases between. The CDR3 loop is CASSQDPRNEKLFF. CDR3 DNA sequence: TGTGCCAGCAGCCAAGATCCCAGGAACGAAAAACTGTTTTTT.

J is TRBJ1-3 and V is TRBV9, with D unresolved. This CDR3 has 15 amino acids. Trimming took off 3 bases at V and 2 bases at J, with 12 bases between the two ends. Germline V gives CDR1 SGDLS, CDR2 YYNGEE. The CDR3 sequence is CASSGGRGPGNTIYF. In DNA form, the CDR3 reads TGTGCCAGCAGCGGGGGTCGCGGTCCTGGAAACACCATATATTTT.

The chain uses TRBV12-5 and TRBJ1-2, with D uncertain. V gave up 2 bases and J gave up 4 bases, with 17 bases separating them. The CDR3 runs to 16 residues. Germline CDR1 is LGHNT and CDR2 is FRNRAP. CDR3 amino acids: CASGLFTTPPFYGYTF. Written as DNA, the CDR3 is TGTGCTAGTGGTTTGTTTACTACGCCCCCCTTCTATGGCTACACCTTC.

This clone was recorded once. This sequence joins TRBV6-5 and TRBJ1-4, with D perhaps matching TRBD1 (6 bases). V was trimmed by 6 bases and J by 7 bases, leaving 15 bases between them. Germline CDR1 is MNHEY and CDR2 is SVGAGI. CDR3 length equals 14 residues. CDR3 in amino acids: CASRNTGWSEKLFF. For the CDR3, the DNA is TGTGCCAGCAGGAATACAGGGTGGAGTGAAAAACTGTTTTTT.

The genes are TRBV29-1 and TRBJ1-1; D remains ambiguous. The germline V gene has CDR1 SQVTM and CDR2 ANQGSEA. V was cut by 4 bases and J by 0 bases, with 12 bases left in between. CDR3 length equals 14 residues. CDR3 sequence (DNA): TGCAGCGTTGTTCCCCGGTCGGTGAACACTGAAGCTTTCTTT. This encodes CSVVPRSVNTEAFF.

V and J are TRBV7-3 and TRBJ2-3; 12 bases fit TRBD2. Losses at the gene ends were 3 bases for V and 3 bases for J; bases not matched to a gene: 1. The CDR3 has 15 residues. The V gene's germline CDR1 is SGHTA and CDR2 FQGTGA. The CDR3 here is CASSFTSGRTDTQYF. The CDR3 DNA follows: TGTGCCAGCAGCTTCACTAGCGGGAGGACAGATACGCAGTATTTT. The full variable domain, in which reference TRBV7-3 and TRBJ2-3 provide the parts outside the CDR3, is GAGVSQTPSNKVTEKGKYVELRCDPISGHTALYWYRQSLGQGPEFLIYFQGTGAADDSGLPNDRFFAVRPEGSVSTLKIQRTERGDSAVYLCASSFTSGRTDTQYFGPGTRLTVL.

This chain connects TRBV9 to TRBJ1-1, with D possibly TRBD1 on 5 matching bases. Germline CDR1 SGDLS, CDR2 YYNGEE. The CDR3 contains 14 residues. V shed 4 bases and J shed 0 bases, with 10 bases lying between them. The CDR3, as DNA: TGTGCCAGCAGCTTCCAAGGGGTGAACACTGAAGCTTTCTTT. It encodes CASSFQGVNTEAFF.

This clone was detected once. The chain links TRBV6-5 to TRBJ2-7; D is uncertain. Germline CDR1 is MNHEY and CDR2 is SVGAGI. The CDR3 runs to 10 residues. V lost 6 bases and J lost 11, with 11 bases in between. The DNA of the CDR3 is TGTGCCAGCAGCCTAGGAGAGGAGTACTTC. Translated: CASSLGEEYF.

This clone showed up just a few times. CDR3 sequence (DNA): TGTGCCAGCAGCTTAGGGACCTTGGGAGGTGTGCAGTTCTTC. Protein sequence: CASSLGTLGGVQFF. The chain has TRBV7-9 and TRBJ2-1; the D gene is possibly TRBD2 (6 bases). The length of the CDR3 is 14 residues. The V gene's germline CDR1 is SEHNR and CDR2 FQNEAQ (reference sequence). Trimming left V 1 base short and J 12 bases short, with 16 bases between.

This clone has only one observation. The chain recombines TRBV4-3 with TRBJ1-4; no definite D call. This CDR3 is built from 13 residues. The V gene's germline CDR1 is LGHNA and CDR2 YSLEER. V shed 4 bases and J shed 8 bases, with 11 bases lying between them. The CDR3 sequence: CASSPGVLEKLFF. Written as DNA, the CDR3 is TGCGCCAGCAGCCCCGGAGTTCTGGAAAAACTGTTTTTT.

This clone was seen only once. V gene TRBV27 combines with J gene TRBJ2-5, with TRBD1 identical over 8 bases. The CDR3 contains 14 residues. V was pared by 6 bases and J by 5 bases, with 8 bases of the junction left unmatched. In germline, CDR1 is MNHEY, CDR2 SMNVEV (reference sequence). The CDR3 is CASRKTGGGETQYF. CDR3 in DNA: TGTGCCAGCAGGAAAACAGGGGGAGGCGAGACCCAGTACTTC.

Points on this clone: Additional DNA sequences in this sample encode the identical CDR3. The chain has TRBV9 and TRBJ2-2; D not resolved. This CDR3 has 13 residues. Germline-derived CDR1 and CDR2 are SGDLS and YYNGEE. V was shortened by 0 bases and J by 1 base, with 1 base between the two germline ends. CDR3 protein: CASSVGNTGELFF. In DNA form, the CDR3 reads TGTGCCAGCAGCGTAGGGAACACCGGGGAGCTGTTTTTT.

CDR3 region: CASSVGTTEAFF. The CDR3 coding sequence is TGTGCCAGCAGCGTAGGGACAACTGAAGCTTTCTTT. V usage is TRBV9 and J usage is TRBJ1-1; the D gene is possibly TRBD1 (5 bases). CDR1 and CDR2 from the germline V gene are SGDLS and YYNGEE. Trimming removed 0 bases at V and 5 bases at J, with 5 bases between. The CDR3 is 12 amino acids.

The CDR3 loop is CASSLAALRTGELFF. The CDR3 DNA is TGTGCCAGCAGCTTAGCCGCTCTCCGGACCGGGGAGCTGTTTTTT. This sequence joins TRBV7-9 and TRBJ2-2; D is unclear. The length of the CDR3 is 15 residues. Germline V CDR1 and CDR2: SEHNR, FQNEAQ (reference sequence). V shed 0 bases and J shed 5 bases, with 10 bases lying between them.

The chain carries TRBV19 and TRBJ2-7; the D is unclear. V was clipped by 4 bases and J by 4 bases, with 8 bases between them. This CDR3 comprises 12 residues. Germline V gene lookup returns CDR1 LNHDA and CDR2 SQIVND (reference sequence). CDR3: CASSNQLYEQYF. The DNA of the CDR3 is TGTGCCAGTAGTAACCAGTTGTACGAGCAGTACTTC. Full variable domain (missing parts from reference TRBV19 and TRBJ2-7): DGGITQSPKYLFRKEGQNVTLSCEQNLNHDAMYWYRQDPGQGLRLIYYSQIVNDFQKGDIAEGYSVSREKKESFPLTVTSAQKNPTAFYLCASSNQLYEQYFGPGTRLTVT.

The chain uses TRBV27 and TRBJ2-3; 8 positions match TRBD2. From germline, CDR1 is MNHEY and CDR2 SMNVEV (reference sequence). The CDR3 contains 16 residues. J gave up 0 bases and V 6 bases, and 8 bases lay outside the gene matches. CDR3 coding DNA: TGTGCCAGCAGCCTTAATAGCGGGATCAGCACAGATACGCAGTATTTT. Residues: CASSLNSGISTDTQYF.

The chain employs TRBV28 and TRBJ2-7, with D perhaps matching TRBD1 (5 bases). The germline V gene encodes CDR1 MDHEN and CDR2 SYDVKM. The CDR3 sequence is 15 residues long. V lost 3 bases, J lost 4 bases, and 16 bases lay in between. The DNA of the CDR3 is TGTGCCAGCAGTTTTCGTTTGACAGACGGTTACGAGCAGTACTTC. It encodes CASSFRLTDGYEQYF.

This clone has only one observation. CDR3 DNA: TGTGCCAGCCGCCGGGGACCCGATGGGTGGCCCCAGCATTTT. This encodes CASRRGPDGWPQHF. The chain has TRBV28 and TRBJ1-5, with TRBD1 as a possible D gene (5 bases). There are 14 residues in the CDR3. Germline CDR1 MDHEN, CDR2 SYDVKM. V lost 8 bases, J lost 9 bases, and 20 bases lay in between.